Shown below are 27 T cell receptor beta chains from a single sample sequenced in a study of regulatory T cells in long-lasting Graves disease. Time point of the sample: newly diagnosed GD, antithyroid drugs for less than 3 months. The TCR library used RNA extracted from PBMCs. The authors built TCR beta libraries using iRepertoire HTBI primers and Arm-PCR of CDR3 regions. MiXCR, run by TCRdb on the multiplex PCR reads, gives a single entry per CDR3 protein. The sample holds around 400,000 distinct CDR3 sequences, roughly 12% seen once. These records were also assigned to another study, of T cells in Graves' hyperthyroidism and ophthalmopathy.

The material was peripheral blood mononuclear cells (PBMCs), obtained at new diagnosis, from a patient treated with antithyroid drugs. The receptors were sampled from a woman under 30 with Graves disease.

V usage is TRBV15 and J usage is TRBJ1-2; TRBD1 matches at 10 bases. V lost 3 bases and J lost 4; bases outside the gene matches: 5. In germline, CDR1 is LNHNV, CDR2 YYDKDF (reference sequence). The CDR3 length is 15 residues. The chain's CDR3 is CATSRGTGAAYGYTF. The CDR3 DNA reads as TGTGCCACCAGCAGGGGGACAGGGGCTGCCTATGGCTACACCTTC.

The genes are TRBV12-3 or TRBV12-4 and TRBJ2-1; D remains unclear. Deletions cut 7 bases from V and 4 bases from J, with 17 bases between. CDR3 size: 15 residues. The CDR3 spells CASKLPTRSYNEQFF. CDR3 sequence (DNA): TGTGCCAGCAAGCTCCCAACGAGGTCGTACAATGAGCAGTTCTTC.

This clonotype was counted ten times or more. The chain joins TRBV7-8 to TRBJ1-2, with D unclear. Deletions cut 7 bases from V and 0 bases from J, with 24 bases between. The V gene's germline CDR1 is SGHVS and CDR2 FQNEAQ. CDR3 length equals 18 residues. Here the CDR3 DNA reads TGTGCCAGCACCCTACGGAGGCAGGCAGGCCGAACTAACTATGGCTACACCTTC. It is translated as CASTLRRQAGRTNYGYTF. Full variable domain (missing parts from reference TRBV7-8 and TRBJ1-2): GAGVSQSPRYKVAKRGQDVALRCDPISGHVSLFWYQQALGQGPEFLTYFQNEAQLDKSGLPSDRFFAERPEGSVSTLKIQRTQQEDSAVYLCASTLRRQAGRTNYGYTFGSGTRLTVV.

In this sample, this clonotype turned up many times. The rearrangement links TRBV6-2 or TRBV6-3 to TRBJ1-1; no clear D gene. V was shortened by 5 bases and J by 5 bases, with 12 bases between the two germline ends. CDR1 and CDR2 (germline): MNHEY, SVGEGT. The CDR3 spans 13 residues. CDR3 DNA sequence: TGTGCCAGCAGTCCTACGGGCGCAACTGAAGCTTTCTTT. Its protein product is CASSPTGATEAFF.

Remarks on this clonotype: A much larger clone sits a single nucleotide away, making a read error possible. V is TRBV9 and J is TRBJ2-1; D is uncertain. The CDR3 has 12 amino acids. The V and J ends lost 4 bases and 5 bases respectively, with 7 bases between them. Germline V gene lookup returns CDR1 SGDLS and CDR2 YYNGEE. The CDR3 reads CASSIVNNEQFF. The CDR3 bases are TGTGCCAGCAGCATAGTCAACAATGAGCAGTTCTTC. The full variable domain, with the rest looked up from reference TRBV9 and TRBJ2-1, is DSGVTQTPKHLITATGQRVTLRCSPRSGDLSVYWYQQSLDQGLQFLIQYYNGEERAKGNILERFSAQQFPDLHSELNLSSLELGDSALYFCASSIVNNEQFFGPGTRLTVL.

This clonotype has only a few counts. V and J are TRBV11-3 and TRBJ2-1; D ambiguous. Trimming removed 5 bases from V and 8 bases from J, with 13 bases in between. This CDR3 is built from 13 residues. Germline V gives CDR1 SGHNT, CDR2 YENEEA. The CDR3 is CASSLSGYDEQFF. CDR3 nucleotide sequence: TGTGCCAGCAGCCTAAGTGGGTACGATGAGCAGTTCTTC.

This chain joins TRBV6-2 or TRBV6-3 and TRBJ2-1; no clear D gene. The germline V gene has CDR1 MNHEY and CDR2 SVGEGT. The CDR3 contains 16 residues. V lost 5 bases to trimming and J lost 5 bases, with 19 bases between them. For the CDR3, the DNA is TGTGCCAGCAGTCCCCCTTTAATCCTCACCGACAATGAGCAGTTCTTC. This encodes CASSPPLILTDNEQFF.

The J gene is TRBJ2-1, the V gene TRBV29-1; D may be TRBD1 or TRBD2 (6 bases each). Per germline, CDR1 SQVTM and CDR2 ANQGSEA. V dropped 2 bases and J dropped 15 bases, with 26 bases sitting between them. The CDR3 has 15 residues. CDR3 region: CSVEPERGYSYGGFF. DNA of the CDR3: TGCAGCGTTGAACCTGAAAGGGGGTACAGCTACGGGGGGTTCTTC.

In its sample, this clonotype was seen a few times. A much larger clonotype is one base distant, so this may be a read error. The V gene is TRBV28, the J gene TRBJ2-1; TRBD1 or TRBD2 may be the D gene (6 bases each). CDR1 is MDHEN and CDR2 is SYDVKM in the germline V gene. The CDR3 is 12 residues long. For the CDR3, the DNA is TGTGTCAGCACCTCAGGGGAGGATGAGCAGTTCTTC. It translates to CVSTSGEDEQFF.

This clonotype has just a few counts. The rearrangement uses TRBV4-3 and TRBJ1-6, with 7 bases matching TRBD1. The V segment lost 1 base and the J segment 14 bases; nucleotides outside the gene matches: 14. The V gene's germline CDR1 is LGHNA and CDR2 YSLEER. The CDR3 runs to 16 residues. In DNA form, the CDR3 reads TGCGCCAGCAGCCAAGGCCGGCAAGGACAGGACCTCACCCTCCACTTT. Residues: CASSQGRQGQDLTLHF.

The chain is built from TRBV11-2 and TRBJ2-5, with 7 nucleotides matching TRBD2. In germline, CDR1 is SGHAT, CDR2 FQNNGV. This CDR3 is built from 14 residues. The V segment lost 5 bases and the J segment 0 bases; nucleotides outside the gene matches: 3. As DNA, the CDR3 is TGTGCCAGCAGCCGCGGGACTAACCAAGAGACCCAGTACTTC. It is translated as CASSRGTNQETQYF.

Here the CDR3 reads CSARGPSTGNTQYF. DNA for the CDR3: TGCAGTGCTAGAGGACCCTCCACTGGGAATACGCAGTATTTT. The rearrangement links TRBV20-1 to TRBJ2-3; D ambiguous. Germline CDR1 is DFQATT and CDR2 is SNEGSKA (reference sequence). Trimming pared 1 base from V and 7 bases from J, leaving 15 bases between. The CDR3 contains 14 residues.

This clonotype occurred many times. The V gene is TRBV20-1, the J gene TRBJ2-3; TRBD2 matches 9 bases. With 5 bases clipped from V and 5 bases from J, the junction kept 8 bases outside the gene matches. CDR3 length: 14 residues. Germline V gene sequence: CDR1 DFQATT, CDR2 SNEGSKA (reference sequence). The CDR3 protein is CSAPGTSTVDTQYF. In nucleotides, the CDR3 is TGCAGTGCTCCCGGGACTAGCACGGTAGATACGCAGTATTTT.

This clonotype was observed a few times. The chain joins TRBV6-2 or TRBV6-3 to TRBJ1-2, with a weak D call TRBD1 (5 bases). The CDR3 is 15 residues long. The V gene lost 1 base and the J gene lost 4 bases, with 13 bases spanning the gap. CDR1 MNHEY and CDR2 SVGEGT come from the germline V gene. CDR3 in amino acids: CASSYYSGPLYGYTF. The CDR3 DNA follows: TGTGCCAGCAGTTACTATTCGGGACCGCTCTATGGCTACACCTTC.

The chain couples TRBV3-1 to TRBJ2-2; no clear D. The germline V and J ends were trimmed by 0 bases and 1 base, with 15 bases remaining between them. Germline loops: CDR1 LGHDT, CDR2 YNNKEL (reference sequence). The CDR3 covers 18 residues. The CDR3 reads CASSQEIRYKMNTGELFF. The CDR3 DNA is TGTGCCAGCAGCCAAGAGATTCGTTACAAGATGAACACCGGGGAGCTGTTTTTT. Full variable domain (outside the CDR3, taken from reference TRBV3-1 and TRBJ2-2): DTAVSQTPKYLVTQMGNDKSIKCEQNLGHDTMYWYKQDSKKFLKIMFSYNNKELIINETVPNRFSPKSPDKAHLNLHINSLELGDSAVYFCASSQEIRYKMNTGELFFGEGSRLTVL.

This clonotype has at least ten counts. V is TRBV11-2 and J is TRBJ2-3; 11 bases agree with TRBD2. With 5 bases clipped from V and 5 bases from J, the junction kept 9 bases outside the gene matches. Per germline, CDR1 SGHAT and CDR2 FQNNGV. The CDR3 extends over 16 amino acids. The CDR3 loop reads CASSPEMGLAEDTQYF. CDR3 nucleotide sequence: TGTGCCAGCAGCCCGGAAATGGGACTAGCGGAAGATACGCAGTATTTT.

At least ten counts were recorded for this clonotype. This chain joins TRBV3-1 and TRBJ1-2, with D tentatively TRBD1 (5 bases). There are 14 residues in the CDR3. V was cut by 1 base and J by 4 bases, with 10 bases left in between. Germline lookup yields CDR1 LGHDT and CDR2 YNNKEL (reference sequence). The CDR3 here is CASSQGAGSYGYTF. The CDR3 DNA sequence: TGTGCCAGCAGCCAAGGCGCAGGGAGCTATGGCTACACCTTC.

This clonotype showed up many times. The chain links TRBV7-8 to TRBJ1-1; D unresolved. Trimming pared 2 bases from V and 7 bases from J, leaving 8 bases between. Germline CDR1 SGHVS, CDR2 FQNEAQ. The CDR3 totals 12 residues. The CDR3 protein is CASSLPRLEAFF. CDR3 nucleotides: TGTGCCAGCAGCTTACCTCGTCTTGAAGCTTTCTTT.

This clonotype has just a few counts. In DNA form, the CDR3 reads TGTGCCAGCATCAATAATTCACCCCTCCACTTT. It specifies CASINNSPLHF. V and J are TRBV6-1 and TRBJ1-6; no clear D gene. The CDR3 loop spans 11 amino acids. Germline V lookup: CDR1 MNHNS, CDR2 SASEGT. V shed 7 bases and J shed 5 bases, with 3 bases lying between them.

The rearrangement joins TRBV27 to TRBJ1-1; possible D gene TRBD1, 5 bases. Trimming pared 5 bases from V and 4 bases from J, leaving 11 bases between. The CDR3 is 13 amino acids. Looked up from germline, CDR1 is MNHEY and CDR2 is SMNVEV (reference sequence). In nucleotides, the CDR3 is TGTGCCAGCAGTCTCGGGGGTCCCACTGAAGCTTTCTTT. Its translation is CASSLGGPTEAFF.

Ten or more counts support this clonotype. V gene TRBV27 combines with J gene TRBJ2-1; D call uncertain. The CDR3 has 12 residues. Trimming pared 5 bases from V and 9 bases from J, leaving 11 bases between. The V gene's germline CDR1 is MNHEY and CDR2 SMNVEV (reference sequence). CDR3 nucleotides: TGTGCCAGCAGTACCCAACCTGGTGAGCAGTTCTTC. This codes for CASSTQPGEQFF.

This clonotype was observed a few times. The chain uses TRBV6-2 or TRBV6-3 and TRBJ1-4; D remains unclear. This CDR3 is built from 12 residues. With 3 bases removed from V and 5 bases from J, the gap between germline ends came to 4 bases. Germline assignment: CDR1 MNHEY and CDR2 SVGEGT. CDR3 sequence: CASSYANEKLFF. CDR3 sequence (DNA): TGTGCCAGCAGTTATGCCAATGAAAAACTGTTTTTT.

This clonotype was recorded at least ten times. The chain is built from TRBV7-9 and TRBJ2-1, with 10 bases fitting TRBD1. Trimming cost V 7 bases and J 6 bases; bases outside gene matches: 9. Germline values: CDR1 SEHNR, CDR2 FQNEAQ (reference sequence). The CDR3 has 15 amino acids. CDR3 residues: CASTTGTGVSNEQFF. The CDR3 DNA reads TGTGCCAGCACCACTGGGACAGGGGTGAGCAATGAGCAGTTCTTC.

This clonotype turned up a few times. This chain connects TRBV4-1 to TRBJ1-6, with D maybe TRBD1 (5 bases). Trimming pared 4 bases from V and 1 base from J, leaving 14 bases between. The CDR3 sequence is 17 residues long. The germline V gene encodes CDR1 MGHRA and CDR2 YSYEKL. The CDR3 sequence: CASSPSRGTSYNSPLHF. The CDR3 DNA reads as TGCGCCAGCAGCCCCTCCCGGGGGACGTCCTATAATTCACCCCTCCACTTT.

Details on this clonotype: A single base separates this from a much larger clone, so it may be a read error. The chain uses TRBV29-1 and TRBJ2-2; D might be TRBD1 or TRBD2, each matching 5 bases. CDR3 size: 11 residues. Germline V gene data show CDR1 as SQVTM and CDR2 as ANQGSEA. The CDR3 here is CSVVDTGELLF. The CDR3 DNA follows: TGCAGCGTTGTGGACACCGGGGAGCTGCTTTTT.

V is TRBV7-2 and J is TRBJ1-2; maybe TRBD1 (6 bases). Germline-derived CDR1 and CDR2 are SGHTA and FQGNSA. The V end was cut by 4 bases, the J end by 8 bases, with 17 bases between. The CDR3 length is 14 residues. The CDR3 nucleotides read TGTGCCAGCAGCTCCACGTGGGGGGCTCGGGGCTACACCTTC. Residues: CASSSTWGARGYTF. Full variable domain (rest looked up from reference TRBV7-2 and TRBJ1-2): GAGVSQSPSNKVTEKGKDVELRCDPISGHTALYWYRQSLGQGLEFLIYFQGNSAPDKSGLPSDRFSAERTGGSVSTLTIQRTQQEDSAVYLCASSSTWGARGYTFGSGTRLTVV.

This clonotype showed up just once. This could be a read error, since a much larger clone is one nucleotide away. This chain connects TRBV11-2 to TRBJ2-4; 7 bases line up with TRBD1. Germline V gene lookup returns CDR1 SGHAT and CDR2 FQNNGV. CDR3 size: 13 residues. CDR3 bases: TGTGCCAGCAGTCCTCAAACAGGGGATGAGCGGTTCTTC. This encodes CASSPQTGDERFF.